These 6 T cell receptor beta chains originate from one sample sequenced in a study of shared clonotypes between healthy human individuals. Sequencing used immunoSEQ multiplex PCR; TCRdb keeps in-frame clones, though not all of them. The profile covers 2,100,000 or so clones, with 95% appearing a single time and about 0.13% taken by the ten largest. The sample comprised naive CD4+ T cells sorted from blood. Described subset: CD45RA+ positively selected. The receptor set was obtained from a man aged 18 to 29 in good health.

The chain uses TRBV30 and TRBJ1-2; maybe TRBD1 (5 bases). V was trimmed by 0 bases and J by 3 bases, leaving 8 bases between them. The length of the CDR3 is 13 residues. The germline V gene has CDR1 GTSNPN and CDR2 SVGIG (reference sequence). CDR3: CAWSVPGDYGYTF. DNA of the CDR3: TGTGCCTGGAGTGTGCCGGGGGACTATGGCTACACCTTC.

This chain connects TRBV30 to TRBJ2-5; possibly TRBD1 or TRBD2 for D (5 bases each). Germline lookup yields CDR1 GTSNPN and CDR2 SVGIG (reference sequence). Trimming shortened V by 2 bases and J by 5 bases, and 12 bases separated the two germline ends. CDR3 length: 13 amino acids. CDR3 sequence (DNA): TGTGCCTGGAGTTTACCGGGACGGGAGACCCAGTACTTC. Translated: CAWSLPGRETQYF.

The rearrangement uses TRBV5-6 and TRBJ2-4; no definite D call. Germline V gives CDR1 SGHDT, CDR2 YYEEEE. The CDR3 totals 14 residues. The V gene lost 4 bases and the J gene lost 2 bases, with 10 bases spanning the gap. In DNA, the CDR3 is TGTGCCAGCAGCATAGGTACAACCAAAAACATTCAGTACTTC. This gives the protein CASSIGTTKNIQYF.

This rearrangement joins TRBV19 to TRBJ2-5; 11 positions agree with TRBD2. The CDR3 length is 14 residues. Germline V gene sequence: CDR1 LNHDA, CDR2 SQIVND (reference sequence). V dropped 4 bases and J dropped 9; count of bases not matched to a gene: 7. CDR3 DNA sequence: TGTGCCAGTAGTACCCCGGGACTAGCGGTGCCCCAGTACTTC. Protein: CASSTPGLAVPQYF. Supplemented by reference TRBV19 and TRBJ2-5, the full variable domain reads DGGITQSPKYLFRKEGQNVTLSCEQNLNHDAMYWYRQDPGQGLRLIYYSQIVNDFQKGDIAEGYSVSREKKESFPLTVTSAQKNPTAFYLCASSTPGLAVPQYFGPGTRLLVL.

This clone has only one observation. V and J are TRBV15 and TRBJ2-1, with 10 positions matching TRBD2. J lost 8 bases, V lost 0 bases, and 10 bases had no gene match. CDR1 LNHNV and CDR2 YYDKDF come from the germline V gene (reference sequence). The CDR3 consists of 17 residues. The CDR3 here is CATSREVWLAGADEQFF. The CDR3 DNA is TGTGCCACCAGCAGAGAGGTTTGGCTAGCGGGAGCTGATGAGCAGTTCTTC.

The chain links TRBV7-9 to TRBJ1-4, with D unresolved. Trimming stripped 7 bases from V and 0 bases from J, with 12 bases between. The germline CDR1 and CDR2 sequences are SEHNR and FQNEAQ (reference sequence). There are 15 residues in the CDR3. CDR3 sequence: CASKRSGATNEKLFF. The CDR3 region has the DNA TGTGCCAGCAAGAGATCCGGCGCAACTAATGAAAAACTGTTTTTT.